This is a list of T cell receptor beta chains from one sample in a study of blood T cells in healthy people across ages. TCRdb itself ran the 5' RACE reads through MiXCR, one entry per CDR3 protein. The sample consists of about 1.6 million distinct CDR3 sequences, around 36% of them appearing once. Specimen: blood. The origin of the receptors is a woman aged 30 to 39 in good health. Each CDR3 is given with its conserved first and last residue. D genes are given only for firm matches. The size entry is marked missing in some rows and otherwise reads once, few, many or a size class.

D gene | J gene | V gene | clone size | CDR3 DNA | CDR3 protein
- | TRBJ2-7 | TRBV3-1 | few | TGTGCCAGCAGCCAAGTTGCGGGGCGCTCCTACGAGCAGTACTTC | CASSQVAGRSYEQYF
- | TRBJ2-7 | TRBV27 | - | TGTGCCAGCGGTCACGATCTAGTTGGAAGGGAGCAGTACTTC | CASGHDLVGREQYF
- | TRBJ2-1 | TRBV4-1 | few | TGCGCCAGCAGCCCCCCCGGAGTGGCTGAGCAGTTCTTC | CASSPPGVAEQFF
- | TRBJ2-4 | TRBV12-3/TRBV12-4 | few | TGTGCCAGCAGTTTTGGAGGGAAAAACATTCAGTACTTC | CASSFGGKNIQYF
- | TRBJ2-3 | TRBV9 | - | TGTGCCAGCAGCGTAGAGGGGTTTCGAACAGATACGCAGTATTTT | CASSVEGFRTDTQYF
TRBD2 | TRBJ2-1 | TRBV20-1 | - | TGCAGTGCTACACGGACTAGCGGGGACAATGAGCAGTTCTTC | CSATRTSGDNEQFF
- | TRBJ2-1 | TRBV5-1 | many | TGCGCCAGCAGCTTGTCAGAGAGCTCCTACAATGAGCAGTTCTTC | CASSLSESSYNEQFF
- | TRBJ2-2 | TRBV7-8 | few | TGTGCCAGCAGCCCGCTCCACACAAGGCCCACCGGGGAGCTGTTTTTT | CASSPLHTRPTGELFF
- | TRBJ1-5 | TRBV7-2 | few | TGTGCCAGCAGCCCGTCAGTGGGGAATCAGCCCCAGCATTTT | CASSPSVGNQPQHF
- | TRBJ2-5 | TRBV7-9 | few | TGTGCCAGCAGCCTCCAGGGCTATCAACAACAAGAGACCCAGTACTTC | CASSLQGYQQQETQYF